This T cell receptor beta chain stems from a study of beta chain features in type 1 diabetes. A word on this clone: Its antigen is as yet unknown.

Study-level points and caveats: In all four CD4+ subsets, TCRB CDR3 length was significantly, moderately reduced in type 1 diabetes.

What was sequenced were expressed TCRB transcripts, since all of the isolated RNA had been reverse transcribed. Measured with immunoSEQ multiplex PCR; TCRdb has only the in-frame clones, and not every one. Among about 280,000 clones listed, about 15% were seen once. Germline V lookup: CDR1 LNHDA, CDR2 SQIVND (reference sequence). Trimming cost V 3 bases and J 4 bases, with 14 bases left between them. The CDR3 is made up of 15 amino acids. Sequenced sample: naive CD4+ T cells from blood. This clonotype was obtained from a man in his late teens or twenties with type 1 diabetes. The chain links TRBV19 to TRBJ2-3; D may be TRBD1 (8 bases). As DNA, the CDR3 is TGTGCCAGTAGTATGAGGACAGGGAGGGCAGATACGCAGTATTTT. Its protein product is CASSMRTGRADTQYF.